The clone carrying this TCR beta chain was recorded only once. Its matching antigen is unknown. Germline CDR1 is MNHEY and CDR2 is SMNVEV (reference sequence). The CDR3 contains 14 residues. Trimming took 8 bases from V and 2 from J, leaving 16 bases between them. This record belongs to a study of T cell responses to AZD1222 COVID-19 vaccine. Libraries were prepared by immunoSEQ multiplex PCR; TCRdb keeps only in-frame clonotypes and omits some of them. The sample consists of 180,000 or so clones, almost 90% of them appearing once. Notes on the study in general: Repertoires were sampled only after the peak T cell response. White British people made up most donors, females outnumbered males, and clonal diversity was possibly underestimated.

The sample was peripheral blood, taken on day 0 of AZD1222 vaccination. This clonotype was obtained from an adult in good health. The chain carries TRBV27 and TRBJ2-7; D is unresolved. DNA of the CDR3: TGTGCCAGCGTGAAATCGGACGGACCCTACGAGCAGTACTTC. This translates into CASVKSDGPYEQYF.